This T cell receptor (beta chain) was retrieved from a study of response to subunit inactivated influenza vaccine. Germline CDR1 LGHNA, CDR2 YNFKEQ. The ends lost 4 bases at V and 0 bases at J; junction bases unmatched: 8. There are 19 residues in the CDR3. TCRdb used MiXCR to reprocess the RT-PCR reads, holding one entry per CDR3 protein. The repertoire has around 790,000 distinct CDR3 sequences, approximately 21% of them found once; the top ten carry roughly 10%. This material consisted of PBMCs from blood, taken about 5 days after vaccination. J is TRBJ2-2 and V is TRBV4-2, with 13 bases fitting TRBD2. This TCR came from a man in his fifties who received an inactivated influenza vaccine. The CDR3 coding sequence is TGTGCCAGCAGCCCTCGGACTAGCGGGGGCCAAGCGAACACCGGGGAGCTGTTTTTT. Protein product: CASSPRTSGGQANTGELFF.